The TCR beta chain under discussion was sequenced for a study of blood T cells in healthy people across ages. Germline-derived CDR1 and CDR2 are MGHRA and YSYEKL. The CDR3 runs 13 residues. Then a second PCR, running about 6 to 12 cycles, was carried out with a sample-barcoded 5' primer and a J-beta primer mix. Each CDR3 protein is one row after TCRdb ran MiXCR on the 5' RACE reads. The sample carries more than 900,000 distinct CDR3 sequences, about 27% recorded once. About this clonotype itself: A read error is possible here, since a much larger clone lies one base away.

These records were also assigned to another study, of T cells of mothers and their children.

The chain joins TRBV4-1 to TRBJ2-1, with D perhaps matching TRBD1 (6 bases). The sequenced sample consisted of blood. The receptor's source is a woman in her thirties or forties in good health. The CDR3: CASSQVGDNEQCF. Here the CDR3 DNA reads TGCGCCAGCAGCCAAGTAGGGGACAATGAGCAGTGCTTC.